The 20 T cell receptor beta chains below were found in one sample sequenced in a study of blood T cell repertoires in COVID-19. Profiling relied on immunoSEQ multiplex PCR, and the TCRdb table lists in-frame clones only, not all of them. The repertoire holds 200,000 or so clones, roughly 82% seen once, with 5.2% in the top ten. The sample taken for sequencing was peripheral blood. These receptors were obtained from a woman in her twenties or thirties with acute or convalescent COVID-19.

CDR3 DNA: TGTGCCAGCAGCCCCGACAGGGCGTACAATGAGCAGTTCTTC. Amino acids: CASSPDRAYNEQFF. The genes are TRBV7-6 and TRBJ2-1, with 7 bases matching TRBD1. The junction had 5 bases not matched to a gene; V was cut back by 5 bases and J by 4 bases. CDR1 is SGHVS and CDR2 is FNYEAQ in the germline V gene. CDR3 size: 14 residues. The full variable domain, rest sourced from reference TRBV7-6 and TRBJ2-1, is GAGVSQSPRYKVTKRGQDVALRCDPISGHVSLYWYRQALGQGPEFLTYFNYEAQQDKSGLPNDRFSAERPEGSISTLTIQRTEQRDSAMYRCASSPDRAYNEQFFGPGTRLTVL.

This rearrangement joins TRBV5-5 to TRBJ2-6; D is undetermined. Germline assignment: CDR1 SGHKS and CDR2 YYEKEE (reference sequence). Trimming took 3 bases from V and 0 from J, leaving 19 bases between them. The CDR3 spans 19 residues. CDR3 nucleotides: TGTGCCAGCAGCTCCCTCCGCAGTGGAGCCCTCTCTGGGGCCAACGTCCTGACTTTC. This translates into CASSSLRSGALSGANVLTF.

The rearrangement joins TRBV19 to TRBJ1-6, with 7 bases fitting TRBD1. This CDR3 contains 15 residues. Germline V lookup: CDR1 LNHDA, CDR2 SQIVND (reference sequence). The junction had 6 bases not matched to a gene; V was cut back by 5 bases and J by 5 bases. DNA for the CDR3: TGTGCCAGTAGTCTCACGACAGGGAATAATTCACCCCTCCACTTT. This gives the protein CASSLTTGNNSPLHF.

The chain is built from TRBV7-8 and TRBJ1-1; D is unclear. Trimming cost V 5 bases and J 4 bases, with 11 bases left between them. CDR1 is SGHVS and CDR2 is FQNEAQ in the germline V gene. The CDR3 consists of 13 residues. The CDR3 DNA reads as TGTGCCAGCAGCCCGGCGGCCATCACTGAAGCTTTCTTT. This translates into CASSPAAITEAFF.

The table lists this clone with a count of one. The rearrangement uses TRBV19 and TRBJ2-7, with unresolved D. This CDR3 has 14 residues. Per the germline V gene, CDR1 is LNHDA and CDR2 is SQIVND (reference sequence). The V and J ends lost 2 bases and 3 bases respectively, with 11 bases between them. The CDR3 protein is CASSIPGERYEQYF. DNA for the CDR3: TGTGCCAGTAGTATACCCGGAGAGCGCTACGAGCAGTACTTC.

The chain couples TRBV7-2 to TRBJ1-5; perhaps TRBD1 as D (6 bases). CDR1 is SGHTA, CDR2 FQGNSA, per germline. The CDR3 is 15 amino acids. Trimming took off 3 bases at V and 3 bases at J, with 12 bases between the two ends. The CDR3 bases are TGTGCCAGCAGCTTCCGAGGACAGTCCAATCAGCCCCAGCATTTT. Protein product: CASSFRGQSNQPQHF. The variable domain in full, with the rest retrieved from reference TRBV7-2 and TRBJ1-5, is GAGVSQSPSNKVTEKGKDVELRCDPISGHTALYWYRQSLGQGLEFLIYFQGNSAPDKSGLPSDRFSAERTGGSVSTLTIQRTQQEDSAVYLCASSFRGQSNQPQHFGDGTRLSIL.

The rearrangement joins TRBV4-1 to TRBJ2-3; possible D gene TRBD2, 5 bases. The length of the CDR3 is 13 residues. The germline CDR1 and CDR2 sequences are MGHRA and YSYEKL. V gave up 4 bases and J gave up 5 bases, with 10 bases separating them. The CDR3 DNA is TGCGCCAGCAGCCCCCTTGAGGGAGATACGCAGTATTTT. Its protein is CASSPLEGDTQYF.

This chain links TRBV7-9 with TRBJ2-1; D is possibly TRBD2 (5 bases). V lost 2 bases, J lost 0 bases, and 11 bases lay in between. Germline lookup yields CDR1 SEHNR and CDR2 FQNEAQ (reference sequence). The CDR3 consists of 16 residues. CDR3 in DNA: TGTGCCAGCAGCTTACCGCGTGGGAGCTCCTACAATGAGCAGTTCTTC. Its translation is CASSLPRGSSYNEQFF.

This clone was detected only once. V and J are TRBV4-3 and TRBJ1-2; 8 bases are a match to TRBD1. V shed 0 bases and J 4 bases; nucleotides not matched to a gene: 7. The germline V gene encodes CDR1 LGHNA and CDR2 YSLEER. There are 16 residues in the CDR3. CDR3 protein: CASSQDGPGGGYGYTF. For the CDR3, the DNA is TGCGCCAGCAGCCAAGATGGCCCAGGGGGCGGCTATGGCTACACCTTC.

This clone was picked up one time. J is TRBJ1-1 and V is TRBV19, with D unresolved. Germline assignment: CDR1 LNHDA and CDR2 SQIVND (reference sequence). This CDR3 region has 14 residues. V lost 4 bases and J 5 bases, leaving 14 bases between the germline ends. The CDR3 loop is CASSTVPGITEAFF. The DNA of the CDR3 is TGTGCCAGTAGTACCGTCCCGGGAATAACTGAAGCTTTCTTT.

This chain connects TRBV6-6 to TRBJ2-7; tentatively, D is TRBD1 (6 bases). The germline V gene encodes CDR1 MNHNY and CDR2 SVGAGI (reference sequence). The CDR3 loop spans 13 amino acids. The germline V and J ends were trimmed by 5 bases and 1 base, with 9 bases remaining between them. The CDR3 loop reads CASSKQGSYEQYF. Written as DNA, the CDR3 is TGTGCCAGCAGTAAACAGGGTTCCTACGAGCAGTACTTC.

The chain is built from TRBV15 and TRBJ1-3, with D tentatively TRBD1 (5 bases). This CDR3 has 14 amino acids. Trimming stripped 0 bases from V and 4 bases from J, with 7 bases between. CDR1 and CDR2 from the germline V gene are LNHNV and YYDKDF (reference sequence). CDR3 sequence: CATSREWGGNTIYF. CDR3 DNA sequence: TGTGCCACCAGCAGAGAATGGGGCGGAAACACCATATATTTT.

This chain links TRBV7-3 with TRBJ1-2, with 9 positions matching TRBD1. CDR3 size: 14 residues. V was pared by 4 bases and J by 8 bases, with 8 bases of the junction left unmatched. CDR1 SGHTA and CDR2 FQGTGA come from the germline V gene. CDR3 sequence (DNA): TGTGCCAGCAGCTCTGGACAGGGGTTCGGAGGCTACACCTTC. It encodes CASSSGQGFGGYTF.

The CDR3 region has the DNA TGTGCCAGCAGCTTGTGGGCAGGGGGAATTTTCGGCTATGGCTACACCTTC. Amino acid sequence: CASSLWAGGIFGYGYTF. J is TRBJ1-2 and V is TRBV5-6; 7 bases are shared with TRBD1. From germline, CDR1 is SGHDT and CDR2 YYEEEE. CDR3 length: 17 residues. V shed 1 base and J 4 bases; nucleotides not matched to a gene: 13. Full variable domain (outside the CDR3, taken from reference TRBV5-6 and TRBJ1-2): DAGVTQSPTHLIKTRGQQVTLRCSPKSGHDTVSWYQQALGQGPQFIFQYYEEEERQRGNFPDRFSGHQFPNYSSELNVNALLLGDSALYLCASSLWAGGIFGYGYTFGSGTRLTVV.

Concerning this clone itself: Germline is not matched at one junction end, which may reflect a read error. The CDR3 DNA is TGCGCCAGCGCGGAGACAGGGCCTAACCATGGCTACACCTTC. This codes for CASAETGPNHGYTF. The V and J genes are TRBV10-2 and TRBJ1-2; 7 bases fit TRBD1. This CDR3 spans 14 amino acids. Germline V gene data show CDR1 as WSHSY and CDR2 as SAAADI.

The chain carries TRBV24-1 and TRBJ2-1; 10 positions match TRBD1. The J segment lost 8 bases and the V segment lost 4 bases, leaving 7 bases of the junction unmatched. CDR3 length: 15 amino acids. Germline loops: CDR1 KGHDR, CDR2 SFDVKD. The CDR3 DNA is TGTGCCACCAGTGACGGGGGACAGGGGAGCGATGAGCAGTTCTTC. Amino acid sequence: CATSDGGQGSDEQFF.

The CDR3 nucleotides are TGTGCCAGCAGTGATGCAACGGCGGGGGCCACAGATACGCAGTATTTT. The encoded protein is CASSDATAGATDTQYF. The V and J genes are TRBV2 and TRBJ2-3; D may be TRBD2 (7 bases). With 3 bases removed from V and 2 bases from J, the gap between germline ends came to 15 bases. CDR3 length: 16 residues. Germline CDR1 reads SNHLY; CDR2 reads FYNNEI.

The chain employs TRBV5-5 and TRBJ2-6, with a tentative D call TRBD1 (6 bases). The V end was cut by 1 base, the J end by 6 bases, with 11 bases between. The germline V gene encodes CDR1 SGHKS and CDR2 YYEKEE (reference sequence). This CDR3 is built from 15 residues. CDR3 region: CASSLTGQQANVLTF. The CDR3 DNA reads TGTGCCAGCAGCTTGACGGGACAACAGGCCAACGTCCTGACTTTC. Variable domain in full (rest from reference TRBV5-5 and TRBJ2-6): DAGVTQSPTHLIKTRGQQVTLRCSPISGHKSVSWYQQVLGQGPQFIFQYYEKEERGRGNFPDRFSARQFPNYSSELNVNALLLGDSALYLCASSLTGQQANVLTFGAGSRLTVL.

The chain joins TRBV30 to TRBJ1-6; TRBD1 agrees at 8 bases. The CDR3 spans 15 residues. J lost 7 bases, V lost 3 bases, and 8 bases had no gene match. CDR1 and CDR2 from the germline V gene are GTSNPN and SVGIG (reference sequence). The CDR3, as DNA: TGTGCCTGGAGCGTCGGACAGGGAACCAATTCACCCCTCCACTTT. Encoded protein: CAWSVGQGTNSPLHF. The full variable domain, in which reference TRBV30 and TRBJ1-6 provide the parts outside the CDR3, is SQTIHQWPATLVQPVGSPLSLECTVEGTSNPNLYWYRQAAGRGLQLLFYSVGIGQISSEVPQNLSASRPQDRQFILSSKKLLLSDSGFYLCAWSVGQGTNSPLHFGNGTRLTVT.

J is TRBJ1-1 and V is TRBV5-6; 7 positions match TRBD1. V dropped 4 bases and J dropped 0; count of bases not matched to a gene: 3. The germline V gene encodes CDR1 SGHDT and CDR2 YYEEEE. This CDR3 contains 14 residues. The CDR3 nucleotides read TGTGCCAGCAGCCGGACAGGCTTGAACACTGAAGCTTTCTTT. Its translation: CASSRTGLNTEAFF.